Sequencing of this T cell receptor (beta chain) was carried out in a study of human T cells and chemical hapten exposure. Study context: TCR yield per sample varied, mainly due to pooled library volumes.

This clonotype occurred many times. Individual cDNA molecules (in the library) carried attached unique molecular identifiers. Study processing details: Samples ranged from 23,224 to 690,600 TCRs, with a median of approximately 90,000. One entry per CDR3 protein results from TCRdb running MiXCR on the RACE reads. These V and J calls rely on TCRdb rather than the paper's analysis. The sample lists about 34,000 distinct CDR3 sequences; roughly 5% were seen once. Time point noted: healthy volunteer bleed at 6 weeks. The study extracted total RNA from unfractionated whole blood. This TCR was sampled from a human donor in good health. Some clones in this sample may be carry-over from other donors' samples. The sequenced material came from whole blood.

The CDR3 sequence: CASSSLTGLYGYTF. The DNA of the CDR3 is TGTGCCAGCAGCTCACTGACAGGGCTATATGGCTACACCTTC. The chain recombines TRBV7-2 with TRBJ1-2, with TRBD1 matching 7 bases. CDR1 is SGHTA, CDR2 FQGNSA, per germline. Trimming at V came to 4 bases and at J to 5 bases, leaving 7 bases not matched to a gene. The CDR3 extends over 14 amino acids.